A selection of T cell receptor beta chains follows, all from one sample in a study of cytomegalovirus exposure and HLA in healthy donors. The repertoire was sequenced with immunoSEQ multiplex PCR; TCRdb's copy has only in-frame clones and lacks some. This sample has 150,000 to 200,000 clones, with roughly 84% found just once. The sequenced sample consisted of PBMCs. The receptors derive from a man aged 30 to 45 in good health and CMV-seropositive. CDR3s include the opening cysteine and the closing phenylalanine or tryptophan. A D gene is named only where the DNA matches it firmly. The size field is filled for only some rows; it gives once, few, many or a size class.

clone size,V gene,J gene,D gene,CDR3 protein,CDR3 DNA
-,TRBV18,TRBJ2-2,-,CASSPPSTGELFF,TGTGCCAGCTCACCACCTTCGACCGGGGAGCTGTTTTTT
-,TRBV19,TRBJ2-5,-,CASRGILDSETQYF,TGTGCCAGTAGGGGGATCTTGGACAGCGAGACCCAGTACTTC
-,TRBV28,TRBJ1-1,-,CASRPSGVTEAFF,TGTGCCAGCAGACCGTCAGGGGTCACTGAAGCTTTCTTT
-,TRBV4-3,TRBJ2-3,-,CASSQANLETDTQYF,TGCGCCAGCAGCCAAGCTAACCTAGAAACTGATACGCAGTATTTT
many,TRBV6-1,TRBJ1-1,-,CASSEALDSYTEAFF,TGTGCCAGCAGTGAAGCGCTCGACAGTTACACTGAAGCTTTCTTT
-,TRBV18,TRBJ2-7,-,CASSPPVGHTVEQYF,TGTGCCAGCTCACCACCGGTGGGACACACAGTCGAGCAGTACTTC
-,TRBV20-1,TRBJ1-1,-,CSASGGTEAFF,TGCAGTGCTAGCGGAGGCACTGAAGCTTTCTTT
-,TRBV27,TRBJ2-3,-,CASSYRDTSGDTQYF,TGTGCCAGCAGTTACCGGGACACGTCAGGGGATACGCAGTATTTT
-,TRBV10-3,TRBJ2-6,TRBD1,CAISEPTGAGANVLTF,TGTGCCATCAGTGAGCCCACAGGGGCAGGGGCCAACGTCCTGACTTTC
-,TRBV6-6,TRBJ2-7,TRBD1,CASTRGTGSNEQYF,TGTGCCAGCACCAGGGGGACAGGTTCGAACGAGCAGTACTTC
-,TRBV9,TRBJ2-1,TRBD1,CASSPGTGGFNEQFF,TGTGCCAGCAGCCCCGGGACAGGGGGGTTCAATGAGCAGTTCTTC
-,TRBV6-6,TRBJ1-3,-,CASSYSTWSSGNTIYF,TGTGCCAGCAGTTACTCGACGTGGAGCTCTGGAAACACCATATATTTT
-,TRBV27,TRBJ1-6,TRBD1,CASSLSQGVSLHF,TGTGCCAGCAGTTTATCACAGGGGGTGTCCCTCCACTTT
-,TRBV30,TRBJ1-2,TRBD1,CAWDRGLGYGYTF,TGTGCCTGGGACAGGGGGCTGGGCTATGGCTACACCTTC
-,TRBV6-5,TRBJ2-5,-,CASTPSGPEETQYF,TGTGCCAGCACCCCAAGCGGGCCGGAGGAGACCCAGTACTTC
-,TRBV28,TRBJ2-1,TRBD2,CARTSGKVYEQFF,TGTGCCAGGACTAGCGGAAAGGTCTATGAGCAGTTCTTC
-,TRBV4-3,TRBJ2-7,-,CASSPTAPGYEQYF,TGCGCCAGCAGCCCCACCGCCCCAGGGTACGAGCAGTACTTC
few,TRBV5-1,TRBJ1-1,-,CASSQRTENTEAFF,TGCGCCAGCAGCCAGAGGACAGAGAACACTGAAGCTTTCTTT
-,TRBV6-1,TRBJ2-1,-,CASTLRAGPYNEQFF,TGTGCCAGCACTCTCAGGGCGGGACCCTACAATGAGCAGTTCTTC
-,TRBV9,TRBJ2-7,TRBD2,CASSVVPSGTPYEQYF,TGTGCCAGCAGCGTAGTCCCTAGCGGGACACCCTACGAGCAGTACTTC
once,TRBV13,TRBJ2-3,TRBD2,CASSSERGTTDTQYF,TGTGCCAGCAGCTCTGAGCGGGGGACCACAGATACGCAGTATTTT
-,TRBV6-1,TRBJ2-3,-,CASGGTYSVTQYF,TGTGCCAGCGGTGGGACCTATAGCGTTACGCAGTATTTT
-,TRBV11-2,TRBJ1-5,TRBD1,CASSLDDRDDQPQHF,TGTGCCAGCAGCTTAGACGACAGGGATGATCAGCCCCAGCATTTT
-,TRBV29-1,TRBJ2-1,TRBD2,CSVESWREDGEQFF,TGCAGCGTTGAATCTTGGCGGGAGGACGGTGAGCAGTTCTTC
-,TRBV5-4,TRBJ1-3,TRBD1,CASSTGTVPGNTIYF,TGTGCCAGCAGCACTGGGACAGTGCCTGGAAACACCATATATTTT
-,TRBV6-5,TRBJ2-5,TRBD2,CASRVGGGLQETQYF,TGTGCCAGCCGGGTGGGCGGGGGACTCCAAGAGACCCAGTACTTC
-,TRBV7-8,TRBJ2-5,TRBD2,CASSPSGLAGQETQYF,TGTGCCAGCAGCCCTTCGGGGCTAGCGGGCCAAGAGACCCAGTACTTC
-,TRBV19,TRBJ1-1,TRBD1,CASSMWGPGGGNTEAFF,TGTGCCAGTAGTATGTGGGGCCCAGGGGGCGGGAACACTGAAGCTTTCTTT
-,TRBV5-6,TRBJ2-5,-,CASSPSLGPQETQYF,TGTGCCAGCAGCCCCTCACTAGGCCCCCAAGAGACCCAGTACTTC
-,TRBV11-2,TRBJ2-2,TRBD2,CASSPGSGGASGELFF,TGTGCCAGCAGCCCTGGTAGCGGGGGGGCATCCGGGGAGCTGTTTTTT
-,TRBV6-5,TRBJ1-2,-,CASSRRNGRGYTF,TGTGCCAGCAGTCGCCGGAACGGGAGAGGCTACACCTTC
-,TRBV10-3,TRBJ2-7,TRBD2,CAISEREGSYEQYF,TGTGCCATCAGTGAGCGGGAGGGCTCCTACGAGCAGTACTTC
-,TRBV19,TRBJ2-7,-,CASSQVQGNHEQYF,TGTGCCAGTAGTCAAGTACAGGGTAACCACGAGCAGTACTTC
-,TRBV6-1,TRBJ2-7,TRBD1,CASSEASGQGLYEQYF,TGTGCCAGCAGTGAAGCCTCGGGACAGGGGCTTTACGAGCAGTACTTC
-,TRBV5-4,TRBJ2-7,TRBD1,CASSTTGGAGRAAYEQYF,TGTGCCAGCAGCACGACAGGGGGCGCCGGGAGGGCCGCGTACGAGCAGTACTTC
-,TRBV2,TRBJ2-5,-,CASSHRGVFVETQYF,TGTGCCAGCAGCCATAGGGGCGTTTTTGTGGAGACCCAGTACTTC
-,TRBV6-6,TRBJ2-7,TRBD1,CASSYYAGQGSEQYF,TGTGCCAGCAGTTATTACGCGGGACAGGGGAGCGAGCAGTACTTC
-,TRBV4-1,TRBJ2-5,TRBD2,CASSHPSGGAGETQYF,TGCGCCAGCAGCCATCCCTCGGGGGGGGCTGGGGAGACCCAGTACTTC
-,TRBV25-1,TRBJ2-1,TRBD1,CASRPLRTGAYNEQFF,TGTGCCAGCAGACCGCTAAGGACAGGGGCTTACAATGAGCAGTTCTTC
-,TRBV7-2,TRBJ2-1,-,CASSSIEGEQFF,TGTGCCAGCAGCTCAATAGAGGGTGAGCAGTTCTTC
-,TRBV15,TRBJ1-1,-,CATSSTSKDQGTTEAFF,TGTGCCACCAGCAGTACTTCCAAAGACCAGGGGACGACTGAAGCTTTCTTT
-,TRBV6-6,TRBJ1-1,-,CASSYEFHTEAFF,TGTGCCAGCAGTTACGAGTTTCACACTGAAGCTTTCTTT
-,TRBV11-2,TRBJ2-7,-,CASSLDRLYEQYF,TGTGCCAGCAGCTTAGACAGGTTATACGAGCAGTACTTC
-,TRBV6-4,TRBJ1-2,-,CASSDSSSRGGYTF,TGTGCCAGCAGTGACTCGAGTTCCCGAGGGGGCTACACCTTC
-,TRBV7-6,TRBJ2-3,TRBD2,CASSFGGADHTQYF,TGTGCCAGCAGCTTCGGGGGGGCCGACCATACGCAGTATTTT
once,TRBV19,TRBJ1-1,-,CASSWQENTEAFF,TGTGCCAGTAGCTGGCAGGAGAACACTGAAGCTTTCTTT
-,TRBV2,TRBJ2-2,-,CASSYRSTGELFF,TGTGCCAGCAGTTACAGGTCGACCGGGGAGCTGTTTTTT
few,TRBV5-1,TRBJ1-2,-,CASRTDRTYGYTF,TGCGCCAGCAGGACTGACCGGACTTATGGCTACACCTTC
-,TRBV27,TRBJ1-5,-,CASSLGVLGGQPQHF,TGTGCCAGCAGTTTAGGGGTCCTGGGGGGTCAGCCCCAGCATTTT
-,TRBV4-1,TRBJ2-3,-,CASSQGADRTDTQYF,TGCGCCAGCAGCCAAGGGGCAGACCGCACAGATACGCAGTATTTT
-,TRBV2,TRBJ2-1,-,CASTPRGNEQFF,TGTGCCAGCACCCCTAGGGGCAATGAGCAGTTCTTC
-,TRBV6-5,TRBJ2-1,TRBD1,CASSYGDRGHEQFF,TGTGCCAGCAGTTATGGGGACAGGGGGCATGAGCAGTTCTTC
few,TRBV18,TRBJ2-3,TRBD2,CASSPGSGGLGADTQYF,TGTGCCAGCTCACCGGGGAGCGGGGGCCTCGGGGCAGATACGCAGTATTTT
-,TRBV9,TRBJ2-3,TRBD2,CASSVPSGGAADTQYF,TGTGCCAGCAGCGTACCGAGCGGGGGGGCAGCAGATACGCAGTATTTT
-,TRBV7-6,TRBJ2-5,-,CASSLAPDSQETQYF,TGTGCCAGCAGCTTAGCCCCCGACTCACAAGAGACCCAGTACTTC